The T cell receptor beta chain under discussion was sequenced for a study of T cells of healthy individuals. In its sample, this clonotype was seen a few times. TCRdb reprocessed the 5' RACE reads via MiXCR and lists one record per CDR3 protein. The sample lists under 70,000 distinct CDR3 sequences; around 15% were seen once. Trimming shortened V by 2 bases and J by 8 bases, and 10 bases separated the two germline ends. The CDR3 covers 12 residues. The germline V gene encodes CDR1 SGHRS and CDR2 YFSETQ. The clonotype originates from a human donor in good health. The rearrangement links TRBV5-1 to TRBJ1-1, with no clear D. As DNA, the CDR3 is TGCGCCAGCAGCTTAGGGAGACAAGAAGCTTTCTTT. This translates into CASSLGRQEAFF.